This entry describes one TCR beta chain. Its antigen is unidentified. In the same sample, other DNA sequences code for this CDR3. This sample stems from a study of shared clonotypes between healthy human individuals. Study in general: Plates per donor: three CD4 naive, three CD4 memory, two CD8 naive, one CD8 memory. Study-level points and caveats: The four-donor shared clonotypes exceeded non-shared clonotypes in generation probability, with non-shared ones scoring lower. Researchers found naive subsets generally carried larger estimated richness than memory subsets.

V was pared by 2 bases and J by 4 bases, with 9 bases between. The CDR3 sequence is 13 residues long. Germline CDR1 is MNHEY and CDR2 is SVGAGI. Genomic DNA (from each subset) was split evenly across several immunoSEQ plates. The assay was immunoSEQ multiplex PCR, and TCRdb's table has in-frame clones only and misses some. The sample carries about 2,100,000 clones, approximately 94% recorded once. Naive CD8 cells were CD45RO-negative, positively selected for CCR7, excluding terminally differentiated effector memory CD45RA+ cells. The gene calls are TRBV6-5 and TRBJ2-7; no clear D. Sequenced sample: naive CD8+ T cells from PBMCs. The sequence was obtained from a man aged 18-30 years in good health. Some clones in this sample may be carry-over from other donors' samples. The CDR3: CASSYLGGYEQYF. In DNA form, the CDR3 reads TGTGCCAGCAGTTACCTGGGTGGATACGAGCAGTACTTC.